Shown below are 8 T cell receptor beta chains from a single sample sequenced in a study of siplizumab effects on memory and regulatory T cells. Produced via immunoSEQ multiplex PCR; TCRdb's table is partial and in-frame only. This sample carries some 100,000 clones, around 94% of them seen once, and the ten largest clones take approximately 0.66%. Source material: Tregs sorted from blood. The origin of the receptors is a human donor in good health.

This chain joins TRBV28 and TRBJ2-1; 12 bases line up with TRBD2. The CDR3 totals 14 residues. Germline loops: CDR1 MDHEN, CDR2 SYDVKM. The V and J ends lost 5 bases and 10 bases, in that order; junction bases with no gene match: 6. This CDR3 is CASSRLAGALEQFF. The DNA for the CDR3 is TGTGCCAGCAGTCGACTAGCGGGAGCTTTAGAGCAGTTCTTC. Together with reference TRBV28 and TRBJ2-1, the CDR3 gives the full variable domain: DVKVTQSSRYLVKRTGEKVFLECVQDMDHENMFWYRQDPGLGLRLIYFSYDVKMKEKGDIPEGYSVSREKKERFSLILESASTNQTSMYLCASSRLAGALEQFFGPGTRLTVL.

The chain is built from TRBV5-1 and TRBJ1-2, with D possibly matching TRBD1 (5 bases). The germline gives CDR1 SGHRS, CDR2 YFSETQ. The CDR3 loop spans 15 amino acids. Trimming removed 2 bases at V and 5 bases at J, with 16 bases between. DNA of the CDR3: TGCGCCAGCAGCTTAGGGGCAGCATCGGGGTATGGCTACACCTTC. Its translation: CASSLGAASGYGYTF.

The V and J genes are TRBV4-2 and TRBJ2-1, with 13 nucleotides matching TRBD2. CDR3 length: 17 amino acids. Germline V gives CDR1 LGHNA, CDR2 YNFKEQ. V was pared by 4 bases and J by 1 base, with 4 bases of the junction left unmatched. The CDR3: CASSPGLAGASYNEQFF. The CDR3 bases are TGTGCCAGCAGCCCTGGACTAGCGGGAGCTTCCTACAATGAGCAGTTCTTC.

With respect to this clone: Other DNA sequences in this sample translate to the same CDR3. This chain joins TRBV7-3 and TRBJ2-7; tentatively, D is TRBD1 (6 bases). This CDR3 has 16 amino acids. The V and J ends lost 1 base and 7 bases respectively, with 20 bases between them. Germline loops: CDR1 SGHTA, CDR2 FQGTGA. The CDR3 bases are TGTGCCAGCAGCTTAAGCGCAGGGGTTGGAGACTATGAGCAGTACTTC. It codes for CASSLSAGVGDYEQYF. The full variable domain, its missing parts supplied by reference TRBV7-3 and TRBJ2-7, is GAGVSQTPSNKVTEKGKYVELRCDPISGHTALYWYRQSLGQGPEFLIYFQGTGAADDSGLPNDRFFAVRPEGSVSTLKIQRTERGDSAVYLCASSLSAGVGDYEQYFGPGTRLTVT.

The chain links TRBV5-4 to TRBJ2-3, with 7 bases that match TRBD1. V shed 3 bases, J shed 4 bases, and the junction held 2 bases outside the gene matches. This CDR3 has 13 residues. Per the germline V gene, CDR1 is SGHNT and CDR2 is YYREEE (reference sequence). The CDR3 DNA follows: TGTGCCAGCAGCTCCCAGGGGGCAGATACGCAGTATTTT. This translates into CASSSQGADTQYF. The whole variable domain, remainder taken from reference TRBV5-4 and TRBJ2-3, is ETGVTQSPTHLIKTRGQQVTLRCSSQSGHNTVSWYQQALGQGPQFIFQYYREEENGRGNFPPRFSGLQFPNYSSELNVNALELDDSALYLCASSSQGADTQYFGPGTRLTVL.

V is TRBV7-3 and J is TRBJ2-3; the D gene is possibly TRBD2 (6 bases). Germline values: CDR1 SGHTA, CDR2 FQGTGA. Trimming removed 4 bases at V and 10 bases at J, with 21 bases between. The CDR3 totals 15 residues. As DNA, the CDR3 is TGTGCCAGCAGCTCCCTCGGCGGGGCATGGTGGGCGCAGTATTTT. It encodes CASSSLGGAWWAQYF.

J is TRBJ2-4 and V is TRBV2, with 10 bases identical to TRBD1. Germline lookup yields CDR1 SNHLY and CDR2 FYNNEI. Trimming took 5 bases from V and 6 from J; bases not matched to a gene: 4. This CDR3 region has 14 residues. CDR3 nucleotides: TGTGCCAGCAGTCAAGACAGGGGGCGAAACATTCAGTACTTC. This codes for CASSQDRGRNIQYF.

V gene TRBV5-1 combines with J gene TRBJ2-1; tentatively, D is TRBD1 (5 bases). Trimming removed 0 bases from V and 3 bases from J, with 13 bases in between. From germline, CDR1 is SGHRS and CDR2 YFSETQ. The CDR3 covers 16 residues. The DNA for the CDR3 is TGCGCCAGCAGCTTGGCCAGGGCCAGGTTCTACAATGAGCAGTTCTTC. Protein product: CASSLARARFYNEQFF.